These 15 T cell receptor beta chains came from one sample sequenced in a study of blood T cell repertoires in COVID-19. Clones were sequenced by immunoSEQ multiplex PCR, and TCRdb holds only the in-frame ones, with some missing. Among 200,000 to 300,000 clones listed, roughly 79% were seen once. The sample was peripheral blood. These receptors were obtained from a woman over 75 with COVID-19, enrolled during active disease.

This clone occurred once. As DNA, the CDR3 is TGTGCCTGGACCCCCGGACAGTATTACAATGAGCAGTTCTTC. Translated, it gives CAWTPGQYYNEQFF. The gene calls are TRBV30 and TRBJ2-1, with D perhaps matching TRBD1 (6 bases). There are 14 residues in the CDR3. Germline V CDR1 and CDR2: GTSNPN, SVGIG (reference sequence). V dropped 4 bases and J dropped 4 bases, with 14 bases sitting between them.

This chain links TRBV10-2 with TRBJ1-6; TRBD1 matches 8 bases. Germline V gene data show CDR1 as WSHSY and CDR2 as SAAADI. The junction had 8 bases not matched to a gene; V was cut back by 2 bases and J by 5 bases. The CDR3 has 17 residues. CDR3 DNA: TGCGCCAGCAGTGAGCCCTACCGACAGGGGAATAATTCACCCCTCCACTTT. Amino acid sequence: CASSEPYRQGNNSPLHF.

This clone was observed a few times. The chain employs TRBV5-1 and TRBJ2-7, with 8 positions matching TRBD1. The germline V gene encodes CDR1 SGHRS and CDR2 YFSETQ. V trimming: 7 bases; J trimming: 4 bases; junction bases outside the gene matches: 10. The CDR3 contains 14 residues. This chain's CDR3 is CASPGRTGRYEQYF. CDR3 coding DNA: TGCGCCAGCCCTGGGAGGACAGGGAGGTACGAGCAGTACTTC.

The CDR3 region has the DNA TGTGCCAGCAGATCCGCGGGGGTAACTAATGAAAAACTGTTTTTT. This translates into CASRSAGVTNEKLFF. The chain couples TRBV28 to TRBJ1-4; maybe TRBD1 (5 bases). The CDR3 has 15 residues. Germline loops: CDR1 MDHEN, CDR2 SYDVKM. Trimming removed 6 bases at V and 1 base at J, with 12 bases between.

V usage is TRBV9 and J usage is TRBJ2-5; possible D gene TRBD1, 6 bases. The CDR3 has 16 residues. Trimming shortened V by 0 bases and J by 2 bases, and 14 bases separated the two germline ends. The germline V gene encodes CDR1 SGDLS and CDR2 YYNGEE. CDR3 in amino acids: CASSVGGRQVQETQYF. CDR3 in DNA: TGTGCCAGCAGCGTAGGGGGTCGACAGGTTCAAGAGACCCAGTACTTC.

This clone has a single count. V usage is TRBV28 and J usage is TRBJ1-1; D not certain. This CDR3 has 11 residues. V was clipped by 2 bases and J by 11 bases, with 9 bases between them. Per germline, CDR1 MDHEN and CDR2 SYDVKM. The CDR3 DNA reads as TGTGCCAGCAGTTTAATGTCGGAGGCTTTCTTT. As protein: CASSLMSEAFF.

CDR3 in amino acids: CATSSGAGGARLETQYF. The CDR3 DNA reads TGTGCCACCAGCAGTGGGGCTGGGGGGGCGCGGCTGGAGACCCAGTACTTC. The V gene is TRBV15, the J gene TRBJ2-5; TRBD2 might be the D (7 bases). V lost 3 bases and J 5 bases, leaving 22 bases between the germline ends. There are 17 residues in the CDR3. Looked up from germline, CDR1 is LNHNV and CDR2 is YYDKDF (reference sequence).

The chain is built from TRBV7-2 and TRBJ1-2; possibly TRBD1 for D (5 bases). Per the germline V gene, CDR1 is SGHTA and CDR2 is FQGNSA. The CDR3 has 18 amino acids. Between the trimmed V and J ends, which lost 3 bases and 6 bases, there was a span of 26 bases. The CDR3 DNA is TGTGCCAGCAGCTTGGAATACGTGACAGTCGGGGGTCTAAATGGCTACACCTTC. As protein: CASSLEYVTVGGLNGYTF. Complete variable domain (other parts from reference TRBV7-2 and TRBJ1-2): GAGVSQSPSNKVTEKGKDVELRCDPISGHTALYWYRQSLGQGLEFLIYFQGNSAPDKSGLPSDRFSAERTGGSVSTLTIQRTQQEDSAVYLCASSLEYVTVGGLNGYTFGSGTRLTVV.

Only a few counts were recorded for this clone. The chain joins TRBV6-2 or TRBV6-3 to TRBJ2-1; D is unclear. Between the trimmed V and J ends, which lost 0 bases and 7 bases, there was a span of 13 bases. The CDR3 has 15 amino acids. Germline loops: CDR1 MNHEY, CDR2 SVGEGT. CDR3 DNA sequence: TGTGCCAGCAGTTACTCGAGCCTAGGCGGAAATGAGCAGTTCTTC. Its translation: CASSYSSLGGNEQFF.

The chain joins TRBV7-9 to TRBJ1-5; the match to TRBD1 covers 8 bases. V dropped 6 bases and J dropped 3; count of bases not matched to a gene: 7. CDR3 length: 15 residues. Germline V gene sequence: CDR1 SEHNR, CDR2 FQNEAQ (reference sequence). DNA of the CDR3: TGTGCCAGCAGTTCGACAGGGGACCCCAATCAGCCCCAGCATTTT. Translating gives CASSSTGDPNQPQHF.

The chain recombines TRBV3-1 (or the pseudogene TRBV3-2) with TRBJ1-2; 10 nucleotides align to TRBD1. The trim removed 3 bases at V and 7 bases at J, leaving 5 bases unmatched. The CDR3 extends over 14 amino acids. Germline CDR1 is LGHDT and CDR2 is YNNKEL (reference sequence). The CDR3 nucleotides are TGTGCCAGCAGCCACGGGACAGGGGCTGGTGGCTACACCTTC. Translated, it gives CASSHGTGAGGYTF.

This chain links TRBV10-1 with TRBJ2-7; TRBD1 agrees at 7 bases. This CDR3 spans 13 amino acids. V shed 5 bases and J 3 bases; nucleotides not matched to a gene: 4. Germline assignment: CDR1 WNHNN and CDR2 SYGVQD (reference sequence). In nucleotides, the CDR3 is TGCGCCAGCAGTTGGGACAGACACTACGAGCAGTACTTC. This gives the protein CASSWDRHYEQYF.

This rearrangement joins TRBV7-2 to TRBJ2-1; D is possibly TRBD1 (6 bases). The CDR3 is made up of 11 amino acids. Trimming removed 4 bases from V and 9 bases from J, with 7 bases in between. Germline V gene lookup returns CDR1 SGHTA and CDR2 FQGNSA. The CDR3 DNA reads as TGTGCCAGCAGCTCAGGGGTTGAGCAGTTCTTC. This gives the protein CASSSGVEQFF.

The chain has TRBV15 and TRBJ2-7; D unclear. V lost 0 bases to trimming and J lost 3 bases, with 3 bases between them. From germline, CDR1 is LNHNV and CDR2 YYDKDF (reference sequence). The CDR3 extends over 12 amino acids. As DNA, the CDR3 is TGTGCCACCAGCAGAGACGGCTACGAGCAGTACTTC. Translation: CATSRDGYEQYF.

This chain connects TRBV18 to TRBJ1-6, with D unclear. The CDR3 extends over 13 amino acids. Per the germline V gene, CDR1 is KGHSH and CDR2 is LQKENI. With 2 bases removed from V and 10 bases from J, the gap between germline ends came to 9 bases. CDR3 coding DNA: TGTGCCAGCTCACCAGACTTGGAATCACCCCTCCACTTT. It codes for CASSPDLESPLHF.